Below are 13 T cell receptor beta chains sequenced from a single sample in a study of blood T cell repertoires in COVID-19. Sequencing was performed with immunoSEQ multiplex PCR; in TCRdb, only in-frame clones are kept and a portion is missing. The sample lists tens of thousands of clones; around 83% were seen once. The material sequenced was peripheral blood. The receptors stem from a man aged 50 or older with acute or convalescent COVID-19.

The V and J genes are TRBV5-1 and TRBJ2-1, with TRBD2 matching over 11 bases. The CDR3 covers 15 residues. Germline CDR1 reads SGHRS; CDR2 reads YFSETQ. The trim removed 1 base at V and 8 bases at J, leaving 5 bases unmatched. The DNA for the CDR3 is TGCGCCAGCAGCTTGAGAACTAGCGGGGGAGATGAGCAGTTCTTC. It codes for CASSLRTSGGDEQFF.

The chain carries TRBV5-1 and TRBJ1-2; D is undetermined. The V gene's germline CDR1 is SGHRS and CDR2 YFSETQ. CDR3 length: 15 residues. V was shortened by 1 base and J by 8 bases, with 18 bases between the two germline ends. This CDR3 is CASSLTSGSLLGYTF. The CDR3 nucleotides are TGCGCCAGCAGCTTGACCTCCGGGAGCCTCCTAGGCTACACCTTC.

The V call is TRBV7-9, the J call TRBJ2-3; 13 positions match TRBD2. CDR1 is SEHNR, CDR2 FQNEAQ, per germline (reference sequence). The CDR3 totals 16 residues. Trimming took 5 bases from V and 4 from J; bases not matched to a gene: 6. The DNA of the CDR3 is TGTGCCAGCAGCGTGCGGACTAGCGGGAGCCCAGATACGCAGTATTTT. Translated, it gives CASSVRTSGSPDTQYF. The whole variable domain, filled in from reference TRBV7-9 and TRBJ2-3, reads DTGVSQNPRHKITKRGQNVTFRCDPISEHNRLYWYRQTLGQGPEFLTYFQNEAQLEKSRLLSDRFSAERPKGSFSTLEIQRTEQGDSAMYLCASSVRTSGSPDTQYFGPGTRLTVL.

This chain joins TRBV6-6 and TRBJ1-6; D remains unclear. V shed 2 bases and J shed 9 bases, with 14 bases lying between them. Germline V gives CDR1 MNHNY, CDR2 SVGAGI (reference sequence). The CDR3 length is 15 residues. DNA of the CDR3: TGTGCCAGCAGTTACGGGGAGCGGGATTTTTCACCCCTCCACTTT. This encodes CASSYGERDFSPLHF.

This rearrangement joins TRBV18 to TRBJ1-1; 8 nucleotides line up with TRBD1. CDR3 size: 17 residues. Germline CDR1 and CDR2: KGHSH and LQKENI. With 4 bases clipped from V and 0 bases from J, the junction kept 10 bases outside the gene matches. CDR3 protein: CASSQTGARRMNTEAFF. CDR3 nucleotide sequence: TGTGCCAGCTCACAGACAGGGGCCCGAAGGATGAACACTGAAGCTTTCTTT.

The DNA for the CDR3 is TGTGCCAGCAGCGTAGGATCAGGGGGCGGACTGTACGAGCAGTACTTC. Amino acid sequence: CASSVGSGGGLYEQYF. V and J are TRBV9 and TRBJ2-7, with 8 positions matching TRBD1. Germline V gene lookup returns CDR1 SGDLS and CDR2 YYNGEE. V gave up 0 bases and J gave up 4 bases; unmatched junction bases: 9. The CDR3 length is 16 residues.

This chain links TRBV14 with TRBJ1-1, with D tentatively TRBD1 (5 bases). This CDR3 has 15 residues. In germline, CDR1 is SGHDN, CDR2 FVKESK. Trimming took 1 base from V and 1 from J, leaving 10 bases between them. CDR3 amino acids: CASSQVWGENTEAFF. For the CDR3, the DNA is TGTGCCAGCAGCCAAGTTTGGGGCGAGAACACTGAAGCTTTCTTT.

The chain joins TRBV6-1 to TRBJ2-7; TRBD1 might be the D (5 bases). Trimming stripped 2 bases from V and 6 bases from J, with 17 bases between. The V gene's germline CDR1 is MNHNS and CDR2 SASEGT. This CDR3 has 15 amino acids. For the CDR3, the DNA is TGTGCCAGCAGTGAACAGACAGCGTTCCCCTCCGAGCAGTACTTC. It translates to CASSEQTAFPSEQYF.

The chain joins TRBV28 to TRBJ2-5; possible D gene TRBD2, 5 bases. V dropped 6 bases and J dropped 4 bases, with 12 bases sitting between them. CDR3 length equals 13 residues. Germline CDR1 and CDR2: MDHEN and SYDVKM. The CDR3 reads CASSRTRLETQYF. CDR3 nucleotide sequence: TGTGCCAGCAGCCGAACTAGGCTAGAGACCCAGTACTTC.

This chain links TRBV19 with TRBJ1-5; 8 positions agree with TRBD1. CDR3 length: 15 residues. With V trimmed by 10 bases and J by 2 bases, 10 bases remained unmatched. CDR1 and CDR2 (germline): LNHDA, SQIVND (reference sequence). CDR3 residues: CAISPGGFGNQPQHF. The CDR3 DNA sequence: TGTGCCATTTCTCCAGGGGGCTTTGGCAATCAGCCCCAGCATTTT.

The CDR3 sequence: CASSPQRPEQYF. In DNA, the CDR3 is TGTGCCAGCAGCCCTCAGCGACCCGAGCAGTACTTC. V usage is TRBV7-9 and J usage is TRBJ2-7; D gene ambiguous. Deletions cut 5 bases from V and 6 bases from J, with 11 bases between. CDR1 and CDR2 from the germline V gene are SEHNR and FQNEAQ (reference sequence). This CDR3 is 12 amino acids long.

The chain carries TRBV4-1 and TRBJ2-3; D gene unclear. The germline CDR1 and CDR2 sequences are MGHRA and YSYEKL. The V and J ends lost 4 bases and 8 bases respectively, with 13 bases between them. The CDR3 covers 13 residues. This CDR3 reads CASSPAPAGTQYF. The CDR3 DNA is TGCGCCAGCAGCCCCGCCCCCGCCGGTACGCAGTATTTT.

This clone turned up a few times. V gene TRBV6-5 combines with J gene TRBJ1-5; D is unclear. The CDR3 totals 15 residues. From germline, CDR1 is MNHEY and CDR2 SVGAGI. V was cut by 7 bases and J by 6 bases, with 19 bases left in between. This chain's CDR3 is CASTGRPDGLQPQHF. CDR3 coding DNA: TGTGCCAGCACCGGAAGGCCCGATGGGCTTCAGCCCCAGCATTTT.